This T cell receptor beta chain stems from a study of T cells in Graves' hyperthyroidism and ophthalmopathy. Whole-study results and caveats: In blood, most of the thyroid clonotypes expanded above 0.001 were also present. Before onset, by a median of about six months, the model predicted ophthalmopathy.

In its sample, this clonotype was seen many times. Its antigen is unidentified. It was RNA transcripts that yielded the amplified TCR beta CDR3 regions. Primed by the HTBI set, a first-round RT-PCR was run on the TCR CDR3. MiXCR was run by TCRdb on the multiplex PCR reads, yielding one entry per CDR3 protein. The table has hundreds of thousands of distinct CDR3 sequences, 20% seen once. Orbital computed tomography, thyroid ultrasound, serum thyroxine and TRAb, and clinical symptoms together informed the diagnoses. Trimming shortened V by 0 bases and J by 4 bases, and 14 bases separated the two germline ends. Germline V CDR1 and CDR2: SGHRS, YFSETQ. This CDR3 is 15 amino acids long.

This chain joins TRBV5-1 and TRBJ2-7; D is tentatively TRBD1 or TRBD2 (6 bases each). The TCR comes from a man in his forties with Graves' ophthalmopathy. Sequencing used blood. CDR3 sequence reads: CASSLVRGQGYEQYF. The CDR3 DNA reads TGCGCCAGCAGCTTGGTCCGGGGGCAAGGGTACGAGCAGTACTTC.